This T cell receptor beta chain emerged from a study of cytomegalovirus exposure and HLA in healthy donors. Vbeta (60) and Jbeta (13) primers were used in the PCR. Produced via immunoSEQ multiplex PCR; TCRdb's table is partial and in-frame only. This table has about 150,000 clones, over 60% appearing once. Study-wide results and caveats: As a later analysis showed, several of the most significant clusters appeared to be linked to common viral pathogens.

To note about this clone: Its target is not known.

There are 15 residues in the CDR3. Germline CDR1 is SGHNT and CDR2 is YENEEA. Trimming pared 2 bases from V and 6 bases from J, leaving 16 bases between. The chain uses TRBV11-3 and TRBJ1-2, with a weak D call TRBD1 (5 bases). This receptor was taken from a woman between 18 and 30 years old in good health and CMV-seronegative. Material: PBMCs. CDR3 nucleotide sequence: TGTGCCAGCAGCTTAAACGGCAGGGCGGGGGATGGCTACACCTTC. This gives the protein CASSLNGRAGDGYTF.